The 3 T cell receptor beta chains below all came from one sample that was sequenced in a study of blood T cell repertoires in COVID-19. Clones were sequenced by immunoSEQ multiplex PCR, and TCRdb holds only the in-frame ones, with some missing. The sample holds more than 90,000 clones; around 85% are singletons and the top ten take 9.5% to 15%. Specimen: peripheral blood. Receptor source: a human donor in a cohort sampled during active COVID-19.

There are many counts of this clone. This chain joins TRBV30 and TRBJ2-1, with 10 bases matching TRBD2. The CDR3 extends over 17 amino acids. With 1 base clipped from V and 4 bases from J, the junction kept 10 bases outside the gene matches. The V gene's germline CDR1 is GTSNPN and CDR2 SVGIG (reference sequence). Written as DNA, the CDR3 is TGTGCCTGGAGTGGGGGGAGCGGGAGGGCCTTATACAATGAGCAGTTCTTC. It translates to CAWSGGSGRALYNEQFF.

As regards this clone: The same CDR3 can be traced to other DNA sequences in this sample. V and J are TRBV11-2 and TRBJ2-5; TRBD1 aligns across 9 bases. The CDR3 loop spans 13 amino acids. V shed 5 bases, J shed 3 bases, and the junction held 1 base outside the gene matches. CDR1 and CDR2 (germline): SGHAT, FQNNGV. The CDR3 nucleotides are TGTGCCAGCAGCCGGGACAGGGAAGAGACCCAGTACTTC. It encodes CASSRDREETQYF.

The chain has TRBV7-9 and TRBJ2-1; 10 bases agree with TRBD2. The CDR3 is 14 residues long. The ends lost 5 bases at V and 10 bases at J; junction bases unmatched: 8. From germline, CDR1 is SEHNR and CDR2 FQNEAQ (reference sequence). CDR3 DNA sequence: TGTGCCAGCAGCCCTCTAGCGGGAGTTAGGGAGCAGTTCTTC. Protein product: CASSPLAGVREQFF.